A single sample gave rise to the 6 T cell receptor beta chains below, sequenced in a study of cytomegalovirus exposure and HLA in healthy donors (dated 2017 in TCRdb). Libraries were made using the immunoSEQ multiplex PCR assay. The multiplex PCR relied on a mix of 60 forward primers for TCR Vbeta segments and 13 reverse primers for TCR Jbeta segments. TCRdb provides this immuneACCESS table in a form limited to in-frame rearrangements. Some clones are lacking; in checked studies, under half of them reflect an unresolved V gene, and why the rest are absent is not known. The sample records 150,000 to 200,000 clones, around 77% of which are singletons. 2% to 2.5% of the sample is in the top ten clones. Material for sequencing was PBMCs. These receptors all stem from a man in his 60s in good health and CMV-seronegative.

The chain uses TRBV7-6 and TRBJ1-2, with D perhaps TRBD1 (6 bases). The germline V and J ends were trimmed by 0 bases and 6 bases, with 17 bases remaining between them. Germline assignment: CDR1 SGHVS and CDR2 FNYEAQ. CDR3 length: 16 residues. The CDR3 bases are TGTGCCAGCAGCTTAGCGATTGGCGGGGGGGCCAATGGCTACACCTTC. Protein product: CASSLAIGGGANGYTF. Complete variable domain (other parts from reference TRBV7-6 and TRBJ1-2): GAGVSQSPRYKVTKRGQDVALRCDPISGHVSLYWYRQALGQGPEFLTYFNYEAQQDKSGLPNDRFSAERPEGSISTLTIQRTEQRDSAMYRCASSLAIGGGANGYTFGSGTRLTVV.

V is TRBV19 and J is TRBJ2-7; TRBD1 aligns across 8 bases. Germline V lookup: CDR1 LNHDA, CDR2 SQIVND (reference sequence). This CDR3 has 15 residues. V lost 2 bases to trimming and J lost 0 bases; unmatched junction nucleotides: 3. The CDR3 reads CASSITGGSSYEQYF. CDR3 in DNA: TGTGCCAGTAGTATAACAGGGGGGTCCTCCTACGAGCAGTACTTC.

The chain joins TRBV13 to TRBJ1-1; D uncertain. The CDR3 runs to 14 residues. V was pared by 0 bases and J by 0 bases, with 5 bases between. The V gene's germline CDR1 is PRHDT and CDR2 FYEKMQ (reference sequence). CDR3 sequence (DNA): TGTGCCAGCAGCTTAGGCCAAATGAACACTGAAGCTTTCTTT. It encodes CASSLGQMNTEAFF.

The genes are TRBV5-4 and TRBJ2-7; 11 nucleotides align to TRBD2. The CDR3 contains 18 residues. Germline trimming cut 0 bases from V and 1 base from J; bases unmatched to any gene: 9. Germline V gives CDR1 SGHNT, CDR2 YYREEE (reference sequence). This CDR3 is CASSLGAPSGGWSYEQYF. The CDR3 bases are TGTGCCAGCAGCTTGGGGGCGCCTAGCGGGGGGTGGTCCTACGAGCAGTACTTC.

This rearrangement joins TRBV5-1 to TRBJ2-7, with 7 bases that match TRBD1. V shed 5 bases and J 6 bases; nucleotides not matched to a gene: 11. This CDR3 has 14 amino acids. Germline V gene sequence: CDR1 SGHRS, CDR2 YFSETQ. CDR3 DNA: TGCGCCAGCAGGCCAGGGGGAGCCGACTTCGAGCAGTACTTC. Amino acids: CASRPGGADFEQYF.

This clone was counted between two and nine times. The chain has TRBV7-8 and TRBJ1-2, with D unclear. CDR1 is SGHVS and CDR2 is FQNEAQ in the germline V gene. Trimming shortened V by 0 bases and J by 0 bases, and 11 bases separated the two germline ends. This CDR3 is built from 16 residues. CDR3: CASSLAGRNSNYGYTF. Written as DNA, the CDR3 is TGTGCCAGCAGCTTAGCCGGGAGGAACTCTAACTATGGCTACACCTTC.